This passage covers 10 T cell receptor beta chains from one sample sequenced in a study of cytomegalovirus exposure and HLA in healthy donors. PCR involved 60 Vbeta and 13 Jbeta primers. Clones were read by immunoSEQ multiplex PCR, and TCRdb kept only the in-frame ones, dropping some. Among over 150,000 clones, around four fifths were seen once, and the ten largest hold approximately 1.5%. The sequenced material came from PBMCs. Receptors were obtained from a woman aged 25 to 39 in good health and CMV-seropositive.

The CDR3 here is CASSPQGQGSGQPQHF. CDR3 coding DNA: TGTGCCAGCAGTCCCCAAGGACAGGGTTCGGGTCAGCCCCAGCATTTT. The chain employs TRBV7-6 and TRBJ1-5; TRBD1 matches 8 bases. J was trimmed by 6 bases and V by 6 bases; bases with no gene match: 13. There are 16 residues in the CDR3. The germline gives CDR1 SGHVS, CDR2 FNYEAQ. The variable domain in full, completed from reference TRBV7-6 and TRBJ1-5, reads GAGVSQSPRYKVTKRGQDVALRCDPISGHVSLYWYRQALGQGPEFLTYFNYEAQQDKSGLPNDRFSAERPEGSISTLTIQRTEQRDSAMYRCASSPQGQGSGQPQHFGDGTRLSIL.

The chain is built from TRBV5-1 and TRBJ2-1; no reliable D call. Per germline, CDR1 SGHRS and CDR2 YFSETQ. This CDR3 spans 13 amino acids. The ends were cut back, 0 bases at V and 5 bases at J, with 6 bases in the middle. CDR3 protein: CASSLDADNEQFF. The CDR3 coding sequence is TGCGCCAGCAGCTTGGACGCAGACAATGAGCAGTTCTTC.

The J gene is TRBJ2-7, the V gene TRBV5-1; D possibly corresponds to TRBD2 (5 bases). The germline V gene encodes CDR1 SGHRS and CDR2 YFSETQ. Trimming left V 7 bases short and J 2 bases short, with 13 bases between. CDR3 length: 13 residues. As DNA, the CDR3 is TGCGCCAGCCAACGGGGAGATACCTACGAGCAGTACTTC. Its translation is CASQRGDTYEQYF. The full variable domain, completed using reference TRBV5-1 and TRBJ2-7, is KAGVTQTPRYLIKTRGQQVTLSCSPISGHRSVSWYQQTPGQGLQFLFEYFSETQRNKGNFPGRFSGRQFSNSRSEMNVSTLELGDSALYLCASQRGDTYEQYFGPGTRLTVT.

The chain employs TRBV28 and TRBJ2-1; 10 nucleotides match TRBD2. There are 13 residues in the CDR3. The V segment lost 8 bases and the J segment 4 bases; nucleotides outside the gene matches: 2. In germline, CDR1 is MDHEN, CDR2 SYDVKM. CDR3 loop: CASGTSAYNEQFF. In nucleotides, the CDR3 is TGTGCCAGCGGGACTAGCGCTTACAATGAGCAGTTCTTC.

This clone was observed a few times. The chain recombines TRBV27 with TRBJ1-1; TRBD1 matches at 7 bases. Trimming removed 8 bases from V and 5 bases from J; junction bases left unmatched: 8. In germline, CDR1 is MNHEY, CDR2 SMNVEV (reference sequence). The CDR3 totals 13 residues. The CDR3 reads CASQLEGATEAFF. CDR3 nucleotides: TGTGCCAGCCAGTTGGAGGGGGCGACTGAAGCTTTCTTT.

V is TRBV28 and J is TRBJ1-2, with 7 bases identical to TRBD1. Germline CDR1 is MDHEN and CDR2 is SYDVKM. The CDR3 has 13 amino acids. J was trimmed by 4 bases and V by 3 bases; bases with no gene match: 2. The CDR3 protein is CASSFQGVYGYTF. In DNA form, the CDR3 reads TGTGCCAGCAGTTTCCAGGGGGTCTATGGCTACACCTTC.

V and J are TRBV7-3 and TRBJ1-1; D is unclear. The V end was cut by 1 base, the J end by 1 base, with 4 bases between. CDR3 length: 13 residues. From germline, CDR1 is SGHTA and CDR2 FQGTGA. The CDR3 region is CASSLNWNTEAFF. Written as DNA, the CDR3 is TGTGCCAGCAGCTTAAACTGGAACACTGAAGCTTTCTTT.

J is TRBJ2-3 and V is TRBV4-3; 13 positions match TRBD2. The CDR3 has 17 amino acids. The V and J ends lost 2 bases and 6 bases, in that order; junction bases with no gene match: 8. From germline, CDR1 is LGHNA and CDR2 YSLEER. The CDR3, as DNA: TGCGCCAGCAGCCAAAGACTAGCGGGAGGTGGGTCGGATACGCAGTATTTT. It is translated as CASSQRLAGGGSDTQYF.

This clone was recorded a few times. CDR3 DNA: TGCGCCAGCAGCCCCGGACAGGGGGTAGTCGAGCAGTACTTC. Encoded protein: CASSPGQGVVEQYF. The chain joins TRBV5-1 to TRBJ2-7; 10 positions agree with TRBD1. The germline V gene encodes CDR1 SGHRS and CDR2 YFSETQ. V gave up 4 bases and J gave up 6 bases; unmatched junction bases: 7. The CDR3 covers 14 residues.

The genes are TRBV2 and TRBJ2-2; TRBD2 aligns across 7 bases. CDR1 and CDR2 (germline): SNHLY, FYNNEI. There are 14 residues in the CDR3. J lost 3 bases, V lost 6 bases, and 4 bases had no gene match. CDR3 residues: CASSVLAYTGELFF. The CDR3 coding sequence is TGTGCCAGCAGCGTACTAGCGTACACCGGGGAGCTGTTTTTT.